Presented here are 6 T cell receptor beta chains from one specimen sequenced in a study of blood T cells in healthy people across ages. The authors ran a second PCR of roughly 6 to 12 cycles using a sample-barcoded 5' primer and a J-beta primer mix. TCRdb used MiXCR to reprocess the 5' RACE reads, holding one entry per CDR3 protein. The sample gives some 710,000 distinct CDR3 sequences, less than 60% of which show up once; around 18% is in the top ten. The sequencing sample was made of blood. The origin of the receptors is an elderly man in good health.

Here the CDR3 DNA reads TGTGCCATCAGTGCGGGACAGGATATAGAGACCCAGTACTTC. Its translation is CAISAGQDIETQYF. The J gene is TRBJ2-7, the V gene TRBV10-3; 8 nucleotides line up with TRBD1. The J call may be mistaken, given a closer DNA end match to TRBJ2-5. Germline-derived CDR1 and CDR2 are ENHRY and SYGVKD. The CDR3 length is 14 residues.

V usage is TRBV14 and J usage is TRBJ2-5; 8 bases are shared with TRBD2. V trimming: 1 base; J trimming: 5 bases; junction bases outside the gene matches: 12. This CDR3 is 17 amino acids long. In germline, CDR1 is SGHDN, CDR2 FVKESK. CDR3 coding DNA: TGTGCCAGCAGCCAAGTTGGCGGTAGCGGGGTTCGTGAGACCCAGTACTTC. This sequence encodes CASSQVGGSGVRETQYF.

This clonotype appeared once. V usage is TRBV7-9 and J usage is TRBJ2-1; TRBD2 aligns across 8 bases. CDR3 size: 15 residues. Germline V lookup: CDR1 SEHNR, CDR2 FQNEAQ (reference sequence). V was clipped by 7 bases and J by 0 bases; unmatched bases: 5. CDR3: CASNPGGGSYNEQFF. As DNA, the CDR3 is TGTGCCAGCAACCCGGGGGGGGGCTCCTACAATGAGCAGTTCTTC.

This clonotype showed up just a few times. This sequence joins TRBV5-6 and TRBJ2-1; D not certain. Germline V lookup: CDR1 SGHDT, CDR2 YYEEEE. Trimming took off 4 bases at V and 9 bases at J, with 14 bases between the two ends. The CDR3 is 13 residues long. CDR3 bases: TGTGCCAGCAGCGCGCGAGCTTGGAGTGAGCAGTTCTTC. Protein: CASSARAWSEQFF.

This clonotype appeared once. The rearrangement links TRBV20-1 to TRBJ2-3; 8 bases agree with TRBD2. The CDR3 extends over 15 amino acids. Per germline, CDR1 DFQATT and CDR2 SNEGSKA (reference sequence). The junction had 8 bases not matched to a gene; V was cut back by 5 bases and J by 1 base. This chain's CDR3 is CSASRGSGGTDTQYF. The CDR3 nucleotides are TGCAGTGCTTCTCGCGGTAGCGGGGGCACAGATACGCAGTATTTT.

This sequence joins TRBV12-3 or TRBV12-4 and TRBJ2-5; D possibly corresponds to TRBD1 (6 bases). The DNA end is more similar to TRBJ2-7, so the J call may be wrong. This CDR3 spans 15 amino acids. Written as DNA, the CDR3 is TGTGCCAGCAGTTTTAGGGGGACGGCTATCAACGAGCAGTACTTC. Amino acids: CASSFRGTAINEQYF.